This T cell receptor (beta chain) was captured by sequencing in a study of T cell responses to AZD1222 COVID-19 vaccine. Study-level results: Donors, mostly white British, included more females; clonal diversity was possibly underestimated. Without day 14 samples, only post-peak T cell repertoires were studied.

Measured with immunoSEQ multiplex PCR; TCRdb has only the in-frame clones, and not every one. Of just under 90,000 clones detected, 88% appear once; the ten largest clones hold around 5.8%. The V segment lost 2 bases and the J segment 4 bases; nucleotides outside the gene matches: 4. This CDR3 has 14 amino acids. CDR1 is SGDLS, CDR2 YYNGEE, per germline. In regard to this clone: Its antigen is currently unknown.

This chain joins TRBV9 and TRBJ2-3, with 7 bases lining up with TRBD1. This specimen was peripheral blood, taken on day 0 of AZD1222 vaccination. This receptor was identified in an adult in good health. CDR3 nucleotides: TGTGCCAGCAGCGTGAGACAGGGCCCAGATACGCAGTATTTT. This gives the protein CASSVRQGPDTQYF.